A single sample gave rise to the 8 T cell receptor beta chains below, sequenced in a study of blood T cells in healthy people across ages. Alongside a J-beta primer mix, a sample-barcoded 5' primer served in a second PCR lasting roughly 7 to 11 cycles. TCRdb re-derived calls from the 5' RACE reads in MiXCR, one entry per CDR3 protein. The repertoire holds some 940,000 distinct CDR3 sequences, with roughly 28% as singletons. These same data were also listed under a study on T cells of mothers and their children.

Sequenced: blood. Receptor source: a woman between 40 and 50 years old in good health.

This clonotype was seen more than once but under ten times. The V and J genes are TRBV7-6 and TRBJ2-5; TRBD1 agrees at 8 bases. The germline V gene encodes CDR1 SGHVS and CDR2 FNYEAQ. V shed 5 bases, J shed 2 bases, and the junction held 7 bases outside the gene matches. The CDR3 covers 15 residues. The CDR3 protein is CASSRDRQPQETQYF. CDR3 DNA sequence: TGTGCCAGCAGCCGGGACAGGCAGCCACAAGAGACCCAGTACTTC.

The chain is built from TRBV13 and TRBJ2-1; D is possibly TRBD2 (7 bases). V was pared by 3 bases and J by 8 bases, with 17 bases between. The CDR3 is 15 amino acids. In germline, CDR1 is PRHDT, CDR2 FYEKMQ (reference sequence). CDR3 bases: TGTGCCAGCAGCTTTAGAGGGGGGGACATAGATGAGCAGTTCTTC. It is translated as CASSFRGGDIDEQFF. Variable domain in full (rest from reference TRBV13 and TRBJ2-1): AAGVIQSPRHLIKEKRETATLKCYPIPRHDTVYWYQQGPGQDPQFLISFYEKMQSDKGSIPDRFSAQQFSDYHSELNMSSLELGDSALYFCASSFRGGDIDEQFFGPGTRLTVL.

This clonotype has only a few counts. The chain uses TRBV3-1 and TRBJ1-1; tentatively, D is TRBD1 (5 bases). The V gene's germline CDR1 is LGHDT and CDR2 YNNKEL (reference sequence). Trimming pared 1 base from V and 0 bases from J, leaving 12 bases between. This CDR3 is built from 16 residues. The CDR3 sequence: CASSQGDGPLNTEAFF. CDR3 DNA: TGTGCCAGCAGCCAAGGGGACGGGCCGTTGAACACTGAAGCTTTCTTT.

This clonotype was seen only a few times. The chain combines TRBV7-9 with TRBJ1-1, with D possibly matching TRBD1 (5 bases). Trimming took 3 bases from V and 4 from J, leaving 15 bases between them. The germline V gene has CDR1 SEHNR and CDR2 FQNEAQ (reference sequence). The length of the CDR3 is 15 residues. CDR3 DNA: TGTGCCAGCAGCTTTGGGGACGCCGGTGGCACTGAAGCTTTCTTT. Its translation: CASSFGDAGGTEAFF.

Concerning this clonotype: This may arise from a read error, as a much more abundant clone is one base away. The V call is TRBV24-1, the J call TRBJ2-5; D call uncertain. V lost 7 bases and J 2 bases, leaving 13 bases between the germline ends. The CDR3 runs 14 residues. The germline gives CDR1 KGHDR, CDR2 SFDVKD. CDR3 loop: CATRDHLGQETQYF. As DNA, the CDR3 is TGTGCCACCAGGGATCATTTGGGACAAGAGACCCAGTACTTC.

The chain recombines TRBV28 with TRBJ2-4, with D perhaps TRBD1 (5 bases). The J call may be wrong; the DNA end is better matched by TRBJ2-7. The V gene's germline CDR1 is MDHEN and CDR2 SYDVKM. The CDR3 consists of 14 residues. CDR3: CASSLLRANYEQYF. The CDR3 DNA reads TGTGCCAGCAGTTTACTCAGGGCTAACTACGAGCAGTACTTC.

As regards this clonotype: Mismatch with germline at one junction end may stem from a read error. The CDR3 reads CASSLGQGPLYEQYF. The DNA for the CDR3 is TGTGCTAGCAGCTTAGGACAGGGGCCTCTCTACGAGCAGTACTTC. This chain links TRBV7-7 with TRBJ2-7; 9 bases fit TRBD1. Germline CDR1 SSHAT, CDR2 FNYEAQ (reference sequence). The CDR3 totals 15 residues.

This clonotype was found many times. The chain uses TRBV5-5 and TRBJ2-1; 8 bases fit TRBD2. The germline V gene has CDR1 SGHKS and CDR2 YYEKEE (reference sequence). With V trimmed by 1 base and J by 7 bases, 7 bases remained unmatched. CDR3 length: 15 amino acids. The CDR3 DNA reads as TGTGCCAGCAGCTTGCCCACGGGGGGGAAGAATGAGCAGTTCTTC. Translating gives CASSLPTGGKNEQFF.